Sequencing of this TCR beta chain was carried out in a study of T cell changes during pregnancy in multiple sclerosis. Assay used: immunoSEQ multiplex PCR; TCRdb lists only in-frame clones, some missing. Of about 120,000 clones listed, 90% to 95% are singletons. This CDR3 is 15 amino acids long. Germline V lookup: CDR1 SGHRS, CDR2 YFSETQ. V shed 2 bases and J shed 1 base, with 12 bases lying between them. This receptor was obtained from a female donor with multiple sclerosis, enrolled in a pregnancy study. The source material was peripheral blood, sampled before pregnancy. V and J are TRBV5-1 and TRBJ1-1; D is uncertain. The CDR3 DNA sequence: TGCGCCAGCAGCTTTGAACACAGTGCGAACACTGAAGCTTTCTTT. It yields the protein CASSFEHSANTEAFF.